This T cell receptor beta chain was found in a study of cytomegalovirus exposure and HLA in healthy donors. In the study overall: Early released data comprised some 85 million unique TCRs from HLA-typed donors.

PCR used 60 Vbeta primers and 13 Jbeta primers. Some clones are missing from TCRdb's copy, which holds only in-frame ones; the method was immunoSEQ multiplex PCR. Here the sample table reports under 90,000 clones. Worth noting for this clone: The antigen remains unidentified.

The CDR3 spans 13 residues. Germline loops: CDR1 SEHNR, CDR2 FQNEAQ (reference sequence). Deletions cut 1 base from V and 5 bases from J, with 8 bases between. Study-wide results and caveats: Earlier analysis found most TCR beta V segments productive about 87% or about 30% of the time.

The sequencing sample was made of PBMCs. V gene TRBV7-9 combines with J gene TRBJ2-5; D unclear. The sequence came from a man aged 45-65 years in good health and CMV-seropositive. CDR3 in amino acids: CASSLGRKETQYF. The CDR3 nucleotides are TGTGCCAGCAGCTTAGGGCGGAAGGAGACCCAGTACTTC.